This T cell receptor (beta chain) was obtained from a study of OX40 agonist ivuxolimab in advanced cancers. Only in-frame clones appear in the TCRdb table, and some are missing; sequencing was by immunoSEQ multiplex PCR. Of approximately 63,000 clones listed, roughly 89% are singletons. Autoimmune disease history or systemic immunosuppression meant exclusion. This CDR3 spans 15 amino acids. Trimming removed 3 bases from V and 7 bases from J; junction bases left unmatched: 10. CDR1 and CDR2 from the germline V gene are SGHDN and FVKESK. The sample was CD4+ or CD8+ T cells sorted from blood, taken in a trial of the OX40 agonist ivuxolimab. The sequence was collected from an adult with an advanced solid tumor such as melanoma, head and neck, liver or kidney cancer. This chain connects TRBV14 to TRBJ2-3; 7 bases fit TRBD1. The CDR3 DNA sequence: TGTGCCAGCAGCCAGCAGACAGGGCAATGGAATACGCAGTATTTT. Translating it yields CASSQQTGQWNTQYF.